Here is one T cell receptor beta chain with its context. Antigen unknown. Authors of the study amplified TCR beta CDR3 regions from RNA transcripts. TCR CDR3 underwent first-round RT-PCR with the HTBI primer set. TCRdb fed the multiplex PCR reads into MiXCR, producing one record per CDR3 protein. The table shows more than 300,000 distinct CDR3 sequences, with about 14% occurring only once. The data belong to a study of T cells in Graves' hyperthyroidism and ophthalmopathy. The study, taken as a whole, reports: Onset of ophthalmopathy came a median around 6.5 months after the model predicted it.

CDR1 and CDR2 (germline): LGHDT, YNNKEL (reference sequence). The J segment lost 3 bases and the V segment lost 3 bases, leaving 5 bases of the junction unmatched. The CDR3 loop spans 15 amino acids. The rearrangement joins TRBV3-1 to TRBJ1-2, with 9 bases lining up with TRBD1. This clonotype was sampled from a woman younger than 45 with Graves' hyperthyroidism. Sample: blood. The CDR3 nucleotides read TGTGCCAGCAGCCACTGGGACAGGGTCGACTATGGCTACACCTTC. Translation gives CASSHWDRVDYGYTF.